These T cell receptor beta chains were read from a single sample in a study of T cell repertoires in cytomegalovirus infection. MiXCR was run by TCRdb on the reads, yielding one entry per CDR3 protein. This sample has roughly 920,000 distinct CDR3 sequences; around 32% occur once, and the top ten carry 11% to 15%. Their target antigens are unknown. The specimen was cultured CD8+ T cells from PBMCs, collected from culture after CMV antigen stimulation. Every receptor here comes from a human donor in good health (CMV status not recorded). Some clones in this sample may be carry-over from other donors' samples. The CDR3 runs from the conserved cysteine through the conserved F or W. D genes are given only for firm matches. Size is omitted from some rows. Given values are once, few, many or a class for expanded clones.

d_call: NA
v_call: TRBV6-6
j_call: TRBJ2-3
clone_size: NA
cdr3_nt: TGTGCCAGCAGTTACGTTCAAGTGGGGATGGCAGATACGCAGTATTTT
cdr3_aa: CASSYVQVGMADTQYF

d_call: TRBD1
v_call: TRBV24-1
j_call: TRBJ2-2
clone_size: few
cdr3_nt: TGTGCCACCAGTGCCCGGGACAGCCCCAGGGGGGAGCTGTTTTTT
cdr3_aa: CATSARDSPRGELFF

d_call: NA
v_call: TRBV27
j_call: TRBJ1-3
clone_size: few
cdr3_nt: TGTGCCAGCAGGGGGGCCTCCTCTGGAAACACCATATATTTT
cdr3_aa: CASRGASSGNTIYF

d_call: TRBD2
v_call: TRBV7-8
j_call: TRBJ2-2
clone_size: many
cdr3_nt: TGTGCCAGCAGCCCCCGGGGAGGGCTAACCGGGGAGCTGTTTTTT
cdr3_aa: CASSPRGGLTGELFF

d_call: NA
v_call: TRBV7-2
j_call: TRBJ2-7
clone_size: NA
cdr3_nt: TGTGCCAGCAGCCTAAACGGACTGTATTCAAACTACGAGCAGTACTTC
cdr3_aa: CASSLNGLYSNYEQYF

d_call: NA
v_call: TRBV19
j_call: TRBJ1-5
clone_size: many
cdr3_nt: TGTGCCAGTAGTTCCTGGAGGGACCAGCCCCAGCATTTT
cdr3_aa: CASSSWRDQPQHF

d_call: TRBD2
v_call: TRBV12-5
j_call: TRBJ2-2
clone_size: NA
cdr3_nt: TGTGCTAGTGGTTGGGGGGGGGCCGGGGAGCTGTTTTTT
cdr3_aa: CASGWGGAGELFF

d_call: NA
v_call: TRBV6-1
j_call: TRBJ2-7
clone_size: few
cdr3_nt: TGTGCCAGCAACGACGGGGTATTGCGCGAGCAGTACTTC
cdr3_aa: CASNDGVLREQYF

d_call: TRBD1
v_call: TRBV28
j_call: TRBJ2-7
clone_size: NA
cdr3_nt: TGTGTCAGCAGTGCGGGACAGGGGGCCTACGAGCAGTACTTC
cdr3_aa: CVSSAGQGAYEQYF

d_call: NA
v_call: TRBV19
j_call: TRBJ2-1
clone_size: few
cdr3_nt: TGTGCCAGTAGTATTTTTTCGGGCGGATACTACAATGAGCAGTTCTTC
cdr3_aa: CASSIFSGGYYNEQFF

d_call: TRBD2
v_call: TRBV2
j_call: TRBJ2-6
clone_size: NA
cdr3_nt: TGTGCCAGCAGTGATTTTGGGGGGGTCTCCTCTGGGGCCAACGTCCTGACTTTC
cdr3_aa: CASSDFGGVSSGANVLTF

d_call: NA
v_call: TRBV12-3/TRBV12-4
j_call: TRBJ2-1
clone_size: once
cdr3_nt: TGTGCCAGCGGCGTGGGGGTTAACAATGAGCAGTTCTTC
cdr3_aa: CASGVGVNNEQFF

d_call: NA
v_call: TRBV15
j_call: TRBJ1-5
clone_size: NA
cdr3_nt: TGTGTGAAGGGACCCCAGCATTTT
cdr3_aa: CVKGPQHF

d_call: NA
v_call: TRBV25-1
j_call: TRBJ2-5
clone_size: few
cdr3_nt: TGTGCCAGCAGTGAGATCCAAGAGACCCAGTACTTC
cdr3_aa: CASSEIQETQYF

d_call: NA
v_call: TRBV28
j_call: TRBJ2-3
clone_size: NA
cdr3_nt: TGTGCCAGCAGTTTGCGGAGTATACTCACAGATACGCAGTATTTT
cdr3_aa: CASSLRSILTDTQYF

d_call: NA
v_call: TRBV7-9
j_call: TRBJ1-2
clone_size: few
cdr3_nt: TGTGCCAGCAGCTTAATACCTAACTATGGCTACACCTTC
cdr3_aa: CASSLIPNYGYTF

d_call: NA
v_call: TRBV7-8
j_call: TRBJ2-7
clone_size: NA
cdr3_nt: TGTGCCAGCAGCCTCTACCAACAGGGTGTTGGCGAGCAGTACTTC
cdr3_aa: CASSLYQQGVGEQYF

d_call: NA
v_call: TRBV19
j_call: TRBJ1-5
clone_size: NA
cdr3_nt: TGTGCCAGTAGTATGGGCAGGGAATTAAATCAGCCCCAGCATTTT
cdr3_aa: CASSMGRELNQPQHF

d_call: NA
v_call: TRBV7-9
j_call: TRBJ1-1
clone_size: NA
cdr3_nt: TGTGCCAGCAGCTTAGTGGCACGGCCTCCACCTCGGGCTTTCTTT
cdr3_aa: CASSLVARPPPRAFF

d_call: NA
v_call: TRBV6-1
j_call: TRBJ2-2
clone_size: many
cdr3_nt: TGTGCCAGCACCACCAAGCCGGGGACCACCGGGGAGCTGTTTTTT
cdr3_aa: CASTTKPGTTGELFF

d_call: NA
v_call: TRBV7-3
j_call: TRBJ2-1
clone_size: NA
cdr3_nt: TGTGCCAGCAGACATGGGGGGAATTTGCAGTTCTTC
cdr3_aa: CASRHGGNLQFF

d_call: NA
v_call: TRBV7-9
j_call: TRBJ2-7
clone_size: few
cdr3_nt: TGTGCCAGCAGCCCAACCCCCGGCCTTCTTAGCTCCTACGAGCAGTACTTC
cdr3_aa: CASSPTPGLLSSYEQYF

d_call: NA
v_call: TRBV7-8
j_call: TRBJ1-5
clone_size: few
cdr3_nt: TGTGCCAGCAGTCGAAACGCCGGCGGCGATTATAGCAATCAGCCCCAGCATTTT
cdr3_aa: CASSRNAGGDYSNQPQHF

d_call: TRBD1
v_call: TRBV14
j_call: TRBJ2-7
clone_size: NA
cdr3_nt: TGTGCCAGCAGCTGGGGACAGAAAATCGAGCAGTACTTC
cdr3_aa: CASSWGQKIEQYF

d_call: NA
v_call: TRBV19
j_call: TRBJ2-1
clone_size: NA
cdr3_nt: TGTGCCAGTAGTATAGAAAGAGGCGGCAGCTCCTACAATGAGCAGTTCTTC
cdr3_aa: CASSIERGGSSYNEQFF

d_call: NA
v_call: TRBV9
j_call: TRBJ2-1
clone_size: NA
cdr3_nt: TGTGCCAGCAGCGTAGTGGACACAAAGCGGTACAATGAGCAGTTCTTC
cdr3_aa: CASSVVDTKRYNEQFF

d_call: NA
v_call: TRBV27
j_call: TRBJ2-3
clone_size: NA
cdr3_nt: TGTGCCAGCAGGTTATGGGGGGCGGGGACAGATACGCAGTATTTT
cdr3_aa: CASRLWGAGTDTQYF

d_call: TRBD1
v_call: TRBV28
j_call: TRBJ1-2
clone_size: once
cdr3_nt: TGTGCCAGCAGTTTTCGAGGGGGCCACTATGGCTACACCTTC
cdr3_aa: CASSFRGGHYGYTF

d_call: TRBD1
v_call: TRBV2
j_call: TRBJ2-1
clone_size: NA
cdr3_nt: TGTGCCAGCAGTCGACAGGGTTACGATGAGCAGTTCTTC
cdr3_aa: CASSRQGYDEQFF

d_call: NA
v_call: TRBV12-3/TRBV12-4
j_call: TRBJ2-5
clone_size: NA
cdr3_nt: TGTGCCAGCAGTCAGGGGTTTCGGGAGACCCAGTACTTC
cdr3_aa: CASSQGFRETQYF

d_call: NA
v_call: TRBV7-6
j_call: TRBJ1-1
clone_size: NA
cdr3_nt: TGTGCCAGCAGCCCTCGGACAGACTATGAAGCTTTCTTT
cdr3_aa: CASSPRTDYEAFF

d_call: NA
v_call: TRBV7-8
j_call: TRBJ2-1
clone_size: NA
cdr3_nt: TGTGCCAGCAGCTTAGATCCCAGGGGCAATGAGCAGTTCTTC
cdr3_aa: CASSLDPRGNEQFF

d_call: TRBD1
v_call: TRBV6-5
j_call: TRBJ1-1
clone_size: NA
cdr3_nt: TGTGCCAGCAAGATACAGGGGGCTGGGGCGAACACTGAAGCTTTCTTT
cdr3_aa: CASKIQGAGANTEAFF

d_call: NA
v_call: TRBV19
j_call: TRBJ2-5
clone_size: few
cdr3_nt: TGTGCCAGTAGGAGAGCCGGAGGGGGAGAAGAGACCCAGTACTTC
cdr3_aa: CASRRAGGGEETQYF

d_call: NA
v_call: TRBV12-3/TRBV12-4
j_call: TRBJ2-1
clone_size: NA
cdr3_nt: TGTGCCAGCACCCCCAGCTTGAACTCCTACAATGAGCAGTTCTTC
cdr3_aa: CASTPSLNSYNEQFF

d_call: NA
v_call: TRBV23-1
j_call: TRBJ2-1
clone_size: NA
cdr3_nt: TGCGCCAGCAGTCAATCGAGGGCCGGCAGGGGCCCCATCCCGATATACAATGAGCAGTTCTTC
cdr3_aa: CASSQSRAGRGPIPIYNEQFF

d_call: NA
v_call: TRBV19
j_call: TRBJ2-1
clone_size: few
cdr3_nt: TGTGCCAGTAGTAACAGCAATGAGCAGTTCTTC
cdr3_aa: CASSNSNEQFF

d_call: TRBD2
v_call: TRBV13
j_call: TRBJ2-1
clone_size: NA
cdr3_nt: TGTGCCAGCAGCAAACTAGCGGGGGGTACAATGATTGAGCAGTTCTTC
cdr3_aa: CASSKLAGGTMIEQFF

d_call: TRBD1
v_call: TRBV7-6
j_call: TRBJ2-1
clone_size: NA
cdr3_nt: TGTGCCAGCAGCCCTAGGACAGGGGAGAAGTTCTTC
cdr3_aa: CASSPRTGEKFF

d_call: TRBD2
v_call: TRBV7-2
j_call: TRBJ2-2
clone_size: NA
cdr3_nt: TGTACCAGCACCGGACTAGCGGGGGTGAACACCGGGGAGCTGTTTTTT
cdr3_aa: CTSTGLAGVNTGELFF

d_call: NA
v_call: TRBV12-5
j_call: TRBJ2-2
clone_size: NA
cdr3_nt: TGTGCTAGTGCCCCACCGGACCGAGTTAACACCGGGGAGCTGTTTTTT
cdr3_aa: CASAPPDRVNTGELFF

d_call: TRBD1
v_call: TRBV6-5
j_call: TRBJ2-2
clone_size: NA
cdr3_nt: TGTGCCAGCAGCCCCATAGGGGGCACCGGGGAGTTGTTTTTT
cdr3_aa: CASSPIGGTGELFF

d_call: NA
v_call: TRBV12-3/TRBV12-4
j_call: TRBJ1-5
clone_size: NA
cdr3_nt: TGTGCCAGCAGTTCCGATGGTTCGGGACAGCCCCAGCATTTT
cdr3_aa: CASSSDGSGQPQHF

d_call: NA
v_call: TRBV7-3
j_call: TRBJ2-5
clone_size: few
cdr3_nt: TGTGCCAGCAGCTTAACGAGTTGGAGCCGACAAGAGACCCAGTACTTC
cdr3_aa: CASSLTSWSRQETQYF

d_call: NA
v_call: TRBV20-1
j_call: TRBJ1-2
clone_size: NA
cdr3_nt: TGCAGTGCTAGCGGACATAACAACTATGGCTACACCTTC
cdr3_aa: CSASGHNNYGYTF

d_call: NA
v_call: TRBV24-1
j_call: TRBJ2-1
clone_size: NA
cdr3_nt: TGTGCCACCAGTGATTCTCTCGGAGACACCACGAAGGGGAATGAGCAGTTCTTC
cdr3_aa: CATSDSLGDTTKGNEQFF

d_call: NA
v_call: TRBV12-3/TRBV12-4
j_call: TRBJ1-4
clone_size: many
cdr3_nt: TGTGCCAGCAGTTTTTCAGGGCCGAATGAAAAACTGTTTTTT
cdr3_aa: CASSFSGPNEKLFF

d_call: TRBD1
v_call: TRBV6-1
j_call: TRBJ2-1
clone_size: NA
cdr3_nt: TGTGCCAGCAGGGAAGACAGGGGAGTGGACAATGAGCAGTTCTTC
cdr3_aa: CASREDRGVDNEQFF

d_call: NA
v_call: TRBV12-3/TRBV12-4
j_call: TRBJ2-1
clone_size: NA
cdr3_nt: TGTGCCAGCACCCTACGGCGGGACTCTAGGTTCTTC
cdr3_aa: CASTLRRDSRFF

d_call: NA
v_call: TRBV4-1
j_call: TRBJ2-7
clone_size: NA
cdr3_nt: TGTGCCAGCAGCCAAGAAGCAGGGACCTACGAGCAGTACTTC
cdr3_aa: CASSQEAGTYEQYF

d_call: TRBD1
v_call: TRBV27
j_call: TRBJ1-2
clone_size: NA
cdr3_nt: TGTGCCAGCAGTACGTTCCCGGGACAGGGACAAAAATATGGCTACACCTTC
cdr3_aa: CASSTFPGQGQKYGYTF

d_call: TRBD1
v_call: TRBV6-5
j_call: TRBJ1-2
clone_size: few
cdr3_nt: TGTGCCAGCAGTACACGGGACAGGGGGGCTAACTATGGCTACACCTTC
cdr3_aa: CASSTRDRGANYGYTF

d_call: NA
v_call: TRBV7-9
j_call: TRBJ2-4
clone_size: few
cdr3_nt: TGTGCCAGCAGGAGGGGACTAGCCAAAAACATTCAGTACTTC
cdr3_aa: CASRRGLAKNIQYF

d_call: TRBD1
v_call: TRBV27
j_call: TRBJ1-2
clone_size: NA
cdr3_nt: TGTGCCAGCAGTCTCTACAGGGGGGGTAACTATGGCTACACCTTC
cdr3_aa: CASSLYRGGNYGYTF